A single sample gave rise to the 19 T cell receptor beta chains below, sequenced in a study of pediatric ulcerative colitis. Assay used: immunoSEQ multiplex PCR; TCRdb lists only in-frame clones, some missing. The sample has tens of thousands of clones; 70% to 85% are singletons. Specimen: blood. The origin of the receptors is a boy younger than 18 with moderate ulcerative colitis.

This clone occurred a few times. In nucleotides, the CDR3 is TGCGCCAGCAGCCAAGAGCTCCTCCGCGCGGGAGGGACAGATACGCAGTATTTT. Translating it yields CASSQELLRAGGTDTQYF. The chain uses TRBV4-3 and TRBJ2-3; TRBD2 matches at 9 bases. This CDR3 spans 18 amino acids. Trimming removed 0 bases from V and 3 bases from J; junction bases left unmatched: 10. CDR1 and CDR2 from the germline V gene are LGHNA and YSLEER.

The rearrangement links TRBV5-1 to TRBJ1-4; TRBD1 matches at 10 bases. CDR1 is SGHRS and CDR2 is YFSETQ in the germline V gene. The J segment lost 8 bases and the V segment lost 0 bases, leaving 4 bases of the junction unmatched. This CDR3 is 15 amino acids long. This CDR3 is CASSLGTGGLEKLFF. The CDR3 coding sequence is TGCGCCAGCAGCTTGGGGACAGGGGGTCTGGAAAAACTGTTTTTT.

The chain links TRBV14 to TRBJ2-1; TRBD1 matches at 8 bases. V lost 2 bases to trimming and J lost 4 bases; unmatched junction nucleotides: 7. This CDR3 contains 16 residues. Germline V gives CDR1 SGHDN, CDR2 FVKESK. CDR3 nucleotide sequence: TGTGCCAGCAGCCAATTGGACAGGGAGAGTTACAATGAGCAGTTCTTC. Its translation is CASSQLDRESYNEQFF.

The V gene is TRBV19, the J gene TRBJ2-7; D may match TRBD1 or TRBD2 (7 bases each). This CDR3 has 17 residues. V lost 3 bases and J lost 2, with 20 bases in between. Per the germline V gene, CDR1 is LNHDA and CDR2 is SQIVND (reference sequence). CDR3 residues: CASSIMPGGQWPYEQYF. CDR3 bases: TGTGCCAGTAGTATTATGCCGGGGGGACAGTGGCCCTACGAGCAGTACTTC.

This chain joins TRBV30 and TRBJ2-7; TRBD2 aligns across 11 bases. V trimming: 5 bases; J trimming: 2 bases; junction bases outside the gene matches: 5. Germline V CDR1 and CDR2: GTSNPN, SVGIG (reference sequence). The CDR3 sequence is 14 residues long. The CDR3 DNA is TGTGCCTGGGCTGGGACTAGCGGTGCCTACGAGCAGTACTTC. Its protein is CAWAGTSGAYEQYF. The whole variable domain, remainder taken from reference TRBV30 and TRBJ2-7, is SQTIHQWPATLVQPVGSPLSLECTVEGTSNPNLYWYRQAAGRGLQLLFYSVGIGQISSEVPQNLSASRPQDRQFILSSKKLLLSDSGFYLCAWAGTSGAYEQYFGPGTRLTVT.

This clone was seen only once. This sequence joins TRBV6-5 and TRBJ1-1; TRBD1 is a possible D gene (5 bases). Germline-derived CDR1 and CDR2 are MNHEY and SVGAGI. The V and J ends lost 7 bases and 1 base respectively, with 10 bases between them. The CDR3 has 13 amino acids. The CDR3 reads CASNFGQNTEAFF. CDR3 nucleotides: TGTGCCAGCAACTTTGGACAGAACACTGAAGCTTTCTTT.

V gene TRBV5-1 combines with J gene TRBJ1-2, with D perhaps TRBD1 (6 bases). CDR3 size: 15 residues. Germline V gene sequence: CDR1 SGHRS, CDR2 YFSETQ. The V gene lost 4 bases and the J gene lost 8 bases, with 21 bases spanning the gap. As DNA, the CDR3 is TGCGCCAGCAGCAAAGATGCCGCTTTGGGGGCGGGCTACACCTTC. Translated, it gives CASSKDAALGAGYTF. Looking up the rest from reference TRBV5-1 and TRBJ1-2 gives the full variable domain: KAGVTQTPRYLIKTRGQQVTLSCSPISGHRSVSWYQQTPGQGLQFLFEYFSETQRNKGNFPGRFSGRQFSNSRSEMNVSTLELGDSALYLCASSKDAALGAGYTFGSGTRLTVV.

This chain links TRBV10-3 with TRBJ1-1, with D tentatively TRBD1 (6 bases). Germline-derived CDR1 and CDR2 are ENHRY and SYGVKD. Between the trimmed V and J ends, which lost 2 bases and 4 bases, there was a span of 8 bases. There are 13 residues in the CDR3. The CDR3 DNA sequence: TGTGCCATCAGTGAGCTAGGGGGCACTGAAGCTTTCTTT. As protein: CAISELGGTEAFF.

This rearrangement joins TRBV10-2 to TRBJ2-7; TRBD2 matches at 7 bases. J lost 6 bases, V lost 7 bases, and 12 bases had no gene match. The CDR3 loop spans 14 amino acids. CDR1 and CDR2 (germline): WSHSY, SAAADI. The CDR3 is CASTVGLRSIEQYF. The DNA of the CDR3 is TGCGCCAGCACGGTGGGACTACGCAGCATCGAGCAGTACTTC.

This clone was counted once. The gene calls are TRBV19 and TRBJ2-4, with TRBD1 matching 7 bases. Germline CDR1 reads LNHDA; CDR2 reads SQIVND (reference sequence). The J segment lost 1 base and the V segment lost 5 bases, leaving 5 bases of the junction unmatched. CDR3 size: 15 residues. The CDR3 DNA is TGTGCCAGTAGTCCTCAGGGGGTTGCCAAAAACATTCAGTACTTC. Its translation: CASSPQGVAKNIQYF.

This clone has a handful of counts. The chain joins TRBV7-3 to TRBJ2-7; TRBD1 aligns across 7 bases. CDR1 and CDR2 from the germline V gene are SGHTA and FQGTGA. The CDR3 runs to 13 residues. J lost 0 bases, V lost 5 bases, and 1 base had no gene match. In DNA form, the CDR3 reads TGTGCCAGCAGCGGACAGGACTCCTACGAGCAGTACTTC. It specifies CASSGQDSYEQYF.

The CDR3 region is CASSYSRGGTEAFF. The CDR3 DNA follows: TGTGCCAGCAGTTACTCTCGGGGGGGGACCGAAGCTTTCTTT. The rearrangement uses TRBV6-6 and TRBJ1-1; D is possibly TRBD1 (5 bases). V lost 0 bases to trimming and J lost 8 bases, with 13 bases between them. This CDR3 has 14 amino acids. Germline loops: CDR1 MNHNY, CDR2 SVGAGI (reference sequence).

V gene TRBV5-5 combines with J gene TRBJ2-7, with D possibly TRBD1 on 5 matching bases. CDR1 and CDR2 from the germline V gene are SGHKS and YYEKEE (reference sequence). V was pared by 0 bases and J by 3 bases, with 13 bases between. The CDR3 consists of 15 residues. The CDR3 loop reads CASSLGQLQGYEQYF. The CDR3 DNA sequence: TGTGCCAGCAGCTTGGGACAGCTTCAGGGCTACGAGCAGTACTTC.

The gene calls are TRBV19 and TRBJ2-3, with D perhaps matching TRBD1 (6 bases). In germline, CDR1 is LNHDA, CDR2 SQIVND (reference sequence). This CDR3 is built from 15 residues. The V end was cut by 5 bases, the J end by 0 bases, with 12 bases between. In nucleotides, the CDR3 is TGTGCCAGTAGTTCACAGGGATATAGCACAGATACGCAGTATTTT. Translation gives CASSSQGYSTDTQYF.

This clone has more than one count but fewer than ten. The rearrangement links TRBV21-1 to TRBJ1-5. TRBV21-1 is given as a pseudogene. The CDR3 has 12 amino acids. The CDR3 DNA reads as TGTGCCAGCCGGGACAGCAATCAGCCCCAGCATTTT. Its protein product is CASRDSNQPQHF.

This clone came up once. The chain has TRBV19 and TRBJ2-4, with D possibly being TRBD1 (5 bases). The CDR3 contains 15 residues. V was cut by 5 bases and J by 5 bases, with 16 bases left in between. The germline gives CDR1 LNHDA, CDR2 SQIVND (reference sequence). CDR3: CASSFPLGLENIQYF. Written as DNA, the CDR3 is TGTGCCAGTAGTTTCCCTTTGGGGCTGGAAAACATTCAGTACTTC. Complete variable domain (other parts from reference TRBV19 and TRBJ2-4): DGGITQSPKYLFRKEGQNVTLSCEQNLNHDAMYWYRQDPGQGLRLIYYSQIVNDFQKGDIAEGYSVSREKKESFPLTVTSAQKNPTAFYLCASSFPLGLENIQYFGAGTRLSVL.

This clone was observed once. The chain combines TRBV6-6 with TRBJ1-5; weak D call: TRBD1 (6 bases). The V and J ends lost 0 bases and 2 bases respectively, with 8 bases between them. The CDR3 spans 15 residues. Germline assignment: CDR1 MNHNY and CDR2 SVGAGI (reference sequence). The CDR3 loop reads CASSYSWTGNQPQHF. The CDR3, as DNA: TGTGCCAGCAGTTACTCCTGGACAGGCAATCAGCCCCAGCATTTT.

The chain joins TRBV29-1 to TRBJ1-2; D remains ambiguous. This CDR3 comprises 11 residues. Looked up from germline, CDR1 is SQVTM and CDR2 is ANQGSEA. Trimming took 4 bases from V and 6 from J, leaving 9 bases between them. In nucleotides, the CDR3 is TGCAGCGTTGCACGTCAAGATGGCTACACCTTC. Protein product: CSVARQDGYTF.

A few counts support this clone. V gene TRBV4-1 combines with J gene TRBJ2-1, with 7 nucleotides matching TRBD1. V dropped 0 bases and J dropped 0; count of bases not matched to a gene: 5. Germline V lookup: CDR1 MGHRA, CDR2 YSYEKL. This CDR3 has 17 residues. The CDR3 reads CASSQDTAGGSYNEQFF. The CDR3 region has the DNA TGCGCCAGCAGCCAAGATACCGCAGGGGGCTCCTACAATGAGCAGTTCTTC.